The clone carrying this T cell receptor (beta chain) was detected many times. This sample was taken from a study of regulatory T cells in long-lasting Graves disease. Regarding time point: newly diagnosed GD, antithyroid drugs for less than 3 months. RNA from PBMCs was the source of the TCR library. The TCR beta library used iRepertoire HTBI primers with Arm-PCR amplification of CDR3. MiXCR was run by TCRdb on the multiplex PCR reads, yielding one entry per CDR3 protein. The repertoire holds 360,000 or so distinct CDR3 sequences, with 12% as singletons. Germline CDR1 reads DFQATT; CDR2 reads SNEGSKA (reference sequence). Trimming took 0 bases from V and 6 from J, leaving 13 bases between them. This CDR3 has 14 residues. These records were also assigned to another study, of T cells in Graves' hyperthyroidism and ophthalmopathy.

The chain links TRBV20-1 to TRBJ2-3; possible D gene TRBD1, 6 bases. Sequencing was performed on peripheral blood mononuclear cells (PBMCs), taken at new diagnosis, from a patient treated with antithyroid drugs. The clonotype originates from a woman between 18 and 29 years old with Graves disease. As DNA, the CDR3 is TGCAGTGCTAGAGACAGGGGAAGGACGGATACGCAGTATTTT. Protein sequence: CSARDRGRTDTQYF.